The TCR beta chain described here comes from a study of shared clonotypes between healthy human individuals. Whole-study context: The study enrolled two women and a few men aged 18 to 49. Study conclusions and caveats: When naive CD4 clonotypes were compared across a few donors, approximately 5% were shared. Researchers sampled blood only, noting tissue repertoires likely differ.

This CDR3 region has 12 residues. The assay was immunoSEQ multiplex PCR, and TCRdb's table has in-frame clones only and misses some. This table holds millions of clones, around 93% found once. A remark on this clone: The antigen remains unidentified.

It was CD45RO-negative cells, positively selected for CCR7, that made up naive CD8 cells, with terminally differentiated effector memory CD45RA+ cells excluded. The sequenced sample consisted of naive CD8+ T cells from PBMCs. This TCR was recovered from a man between 18 and 35 years old in good health. Some clones in this sample may be carry-over from other donors' samples. J is TRBJ2-7 and V is TRBV21-1; the table's D call of TRBD1 was not tested on the DNA. TRBV21-1 is reported as a pseudogene. Here the CDR3 DNA reads TGTGCCAGCCCGGGACACCCAAACGAGCAGTACTTC. Translating it yields CASPGHPNEQYF.